Listed below are T cell receptor beta chains from one sample, sequenced in a study of shared T cell receptors in the human thymus. Data came from immunoSEQ multiplex PCR; TCRdb stores just in-frame clones and leaves some out. Of under 700,000 clones listed, 70% to 80% were seen once; the top ten hold roughly 0.013%. The data also belong to a second study, concerning human thymus T cells.

Sequenced material: thymocytes. The origin of the receptors is a boy less than two years old with a congenital heart defect. CDR3s include the opening cysteine and the closing phenylalanine or tryptophan. The order of the fields is CDR3 length, clone size, V gene, J gene, D gene, CDR3 protein, CDR3 DNA. The D gene is left open where the match is weak. Clone size is stated in some rows and not others, as once, few, many or a class when expanded.

18	.	TRBV15	TRBJ2-7	TRBD2	CATSRDQGLAGSSYEQYF	TGTGCCACCAGCAGAGATCAGGGACTAGCGGGGAGCTCCTACGAGCAGTACTTC
13	.	TRBV27	TRBJ1-5	.	CASTPTGGQPQHF	TGTGCCAGCACCCCGACAGGCGGGCAGCCCCAGCATTTT
16	.	TRBV27	TRBJ2-2	TRBD2	CASSRPGGPSGGELFF	TGTGCCAGCAGTCGGCCGGGAGGGCCCTCGGGCGGGGAGCTGTTTTTT
17	.	TRBV4-2	TRBJ2-4	TRBD2	CASSGEGLAGTQNIQYF	TGTGCCAGCAGCGGTGAGGGACTAGCGGGGACTCAAAACATTCAGTACTTC
16	.	TRBV6-5	TRBJ2-7	.	CASSYSRRDRPYEQYF	TGTGCCAGCAGTTACTCGAGGAGGGACAGACCCTACGAGCAGTACTTC
13	.	TRBV30	TRBJ1-1	.	CASHTDMNTEAFF	TGTGCCTCACATACCGATATGAACACTGAAGCTTTCTTT
15	.	TRBV27	TRBJ2-5	TRBD2	CASSFSSGRLETQYF	TGTGCCAGCAGTTTTTCTAGCGGGAGGCTGGAGACCCAGTACTTC
15	.	TRBV25-1	TRBJ1-1	.	CASSDWAGQRTEAFF	TGTGCCAGCAGTGATTGGGCGGGGCAGAGAACTGAAGCTTTCTTT
15	.	TRBV25-1	TRBJ2-7	.	CASSAFRGRSYEQYF	TGTGCCAGCAGTGCCTTCAGGGGAAGATCCTACGAGCAGTACTTC
13	.	TRBV12-5	TRBJ2-5	.	CASGRIGRETQYF	TGTGCTAGTGGCCGAATAGGGAGGGAGACCCAGTACTTC
20	.	TRBV5-4	TRBJ2-1	TRBD2	CASSLGAGTSGPFSYNEQFF	TGTGCCAGCAGCTTGGGGGCCGGGACTAGCGGCCCTTTCTCCTACAATGAGCAGTTCTTC
15	.	TRBV30	TRBJ2-3	TRBD2	CAWSSGLAGAPGQYF	TGTGCCTGGAGCTCAGGACTAGCGGGAGCCCCCGGGCAGTATTTT
15	once	TRBV5-4	TRBJ2-3	TRBD2	CASSLITGGTDTQYF	TGTGCCAGCAGCTTGATCACGGGAGGTACAGATACGCAGTATTTT
16	.	TRBV19	TRBJ2-7	TRBD1	CASSIARGTGSYEQYF	TGTGCCAGTAGTATAGCTCGGGGGACAGGATCTTACGAGCAGTACTTC
15	.	TRBV2	TRBJ2-5	TRBD1	CASSEGDRELAAQYF	TGTGCCAGCAGTGAGGGGGACAGGGAGCTCGCGGCCCAGTACTTC
14	few	TRBV14	TRBJ2-7	.	CASSQDTHPYEQYF	TGTGCCAGCAGCCAAGATACACACCCCTACGAGCAGTACTTC
18	once	TRBV30	TRBJ2-7	TRBD1	CAWSLILGGQGRSDEQYF	TGTGCCTGGAGTCTCATTCTTGGGGGACAGGGTCGTTCGGACGAGCAGTACTTC